The source of this T cell receptor (beta chain) is a study of blood T cell repertoires in COVID-19. Study information: Samples of COVID-19 (acute and convalescent) were obtained from the United States, Italy and Spain. PBMCs, B-cell-depleted T cells, or T cells were the source of the cDNA or gDNA that made up the material.

Germline lookup yields CDR1 LGHDT and CDR2 YNNKEL (reference sequence). The junction had 5 bases not matched to a gene; V was cut back by 3 bases and J by 2 bases. This CDR3 spans 16 amino acids. Authors' analysis steps: It was from reference gene primer amplification that nucleated cell counts were estimated. Data came from immunoSEQ multiplex PCR; TCRdb stores just in-frame clones and leaves some out. V, J and clone size were drawn from that table, and D and trimming were deduced from the DNA. This table holds 100,000 to 150,000 clones, about 85% found once. In its sample, this clone was seen once. The sequence was collected from a man at least 80 years old with active or convalescent COVID-19. Input material: peripheral blood. This chain links TRBV3-1 (or the pseudogene TRBV3-2) with TRBJ2-1, with 9 bases aligning to TRBD2. The DNA for the CDR3 is TGTGCCAGCAGCCATCCCGTAGCGGGAGCCTACAATGAGCAGTTCTTC. It yields the protein CASSHPVAGAYNEQFF.